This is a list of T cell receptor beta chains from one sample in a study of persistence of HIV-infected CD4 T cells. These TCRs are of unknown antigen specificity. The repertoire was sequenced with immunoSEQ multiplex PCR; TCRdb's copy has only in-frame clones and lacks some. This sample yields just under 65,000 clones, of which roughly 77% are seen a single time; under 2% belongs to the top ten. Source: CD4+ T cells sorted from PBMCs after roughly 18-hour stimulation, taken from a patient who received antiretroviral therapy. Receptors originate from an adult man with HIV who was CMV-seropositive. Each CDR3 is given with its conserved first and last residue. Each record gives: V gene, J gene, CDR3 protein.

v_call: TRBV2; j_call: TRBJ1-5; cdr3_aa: CASTPVLSNQPQHF
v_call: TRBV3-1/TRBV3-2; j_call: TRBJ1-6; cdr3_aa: CASSLTENNSPLHF
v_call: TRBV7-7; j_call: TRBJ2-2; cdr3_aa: CASSLGVEGTGELFF
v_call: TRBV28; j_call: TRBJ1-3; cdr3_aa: CASSLGRARATIYF
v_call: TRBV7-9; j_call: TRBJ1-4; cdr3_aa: CASSLGGGNSEKLFF
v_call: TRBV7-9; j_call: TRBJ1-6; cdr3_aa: CASSFGTGDPNSPLHF
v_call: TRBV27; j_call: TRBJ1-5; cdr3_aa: CASSFGQDQPQHF
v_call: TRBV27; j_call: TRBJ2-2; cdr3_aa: CASSPAGANTGELFF
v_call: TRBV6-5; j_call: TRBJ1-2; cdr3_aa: CASSKGRGYTF
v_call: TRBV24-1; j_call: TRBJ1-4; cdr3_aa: CATSEQGAGKLFF
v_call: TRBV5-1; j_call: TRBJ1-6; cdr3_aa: CASSLEGIGLNNSPLHF
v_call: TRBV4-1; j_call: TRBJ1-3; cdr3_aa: CASSHVGNTIYF
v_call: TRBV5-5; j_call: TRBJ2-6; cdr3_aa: CASSSFVSGANVLTF
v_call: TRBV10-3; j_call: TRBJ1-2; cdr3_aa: CATQGSRYGYTF
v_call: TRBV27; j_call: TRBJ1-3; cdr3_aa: CASRLGGAGNTIYF
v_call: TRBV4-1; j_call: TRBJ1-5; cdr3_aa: CASSHVRDSNQPQHF
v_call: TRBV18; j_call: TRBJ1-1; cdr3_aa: CASSPNSNTEAFF
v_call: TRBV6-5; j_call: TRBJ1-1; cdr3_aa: CASRGQGAGKAFF
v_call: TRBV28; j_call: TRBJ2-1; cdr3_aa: CASSKTPSSYNEQFF
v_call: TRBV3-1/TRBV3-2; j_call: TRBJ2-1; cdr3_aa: CASSLPGLAGDEQFF
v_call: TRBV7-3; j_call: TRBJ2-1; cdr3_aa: CASANSRGSYNEQFF
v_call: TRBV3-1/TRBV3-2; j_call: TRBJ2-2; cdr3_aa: CASSLSEGRGGELFF
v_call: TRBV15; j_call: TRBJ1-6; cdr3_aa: CATSRQGSSPLHF
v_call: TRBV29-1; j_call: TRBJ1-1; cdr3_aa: CSVANTEAFF
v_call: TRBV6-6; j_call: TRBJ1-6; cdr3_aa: CASTGALDNSPLHF
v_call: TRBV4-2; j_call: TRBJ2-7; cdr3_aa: CASSQEIGQFPYEQYF
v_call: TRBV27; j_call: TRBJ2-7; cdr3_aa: CASSRAGTKYYEQYF
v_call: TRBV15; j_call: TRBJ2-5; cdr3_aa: CATSRDRSGQETQYF
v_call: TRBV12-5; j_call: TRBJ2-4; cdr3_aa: CASGFGQVPGIQYF
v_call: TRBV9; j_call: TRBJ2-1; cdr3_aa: CASSEGLGYEQFF
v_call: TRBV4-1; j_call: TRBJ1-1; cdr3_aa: CASSQTGQPNTEAFF
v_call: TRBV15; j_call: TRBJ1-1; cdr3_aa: CATSRDLWSRQGADTEAFF
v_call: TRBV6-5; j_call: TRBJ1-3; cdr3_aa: CASLSSGNTIYF
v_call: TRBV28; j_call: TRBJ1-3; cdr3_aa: CASSLADDSGNTIYF
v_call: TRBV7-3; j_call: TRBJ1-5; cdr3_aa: CASSLTGDGNQPQHF
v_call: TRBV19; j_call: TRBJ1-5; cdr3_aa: CASTTGWGGQPQHF
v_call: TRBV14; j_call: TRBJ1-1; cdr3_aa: CASSQDWGDTEAFF